This passage covers 10 T cell receptor beta chains from one sample sequenced in a study of shared clonotypes between healthy human individuals (dated by TCRdb to 2020 to 2022). The library relied on the immunoSEQ multiplex PCR assay. Sourced from immuneACCESS, this table was stored by TCRdb with only in-frame sequences that have V and J called. A share of the clones is absent; for the studies checked, an unresolved V gene accounts for under half, and the remainder has no known explanation. For this sample there are approximately 740,000 clones; around 93% appear just once. The top ten clones comprise more than 20% of the sample. CD8 naive samples consisted of CD45RO-negative cells that were positively selected for CCR7, yielding a CD45RA+CCR7+ population without TemRA cells. Sample: naive CD8+ T cells sorted from blood. The sample's cell subset or site, from its label and the paper: CD45RA+CCR7+. These receptors came from a man younger than 40 in good health.

To note about this clone: The sample contains more than one DNA sequence encoding this CDR3. This chain links TRBV27 with TRBJ2-7; TRBD2 might be the D (5 bases). CDR3 size: 13 residues. V lost 3 bases, J lost 2 bases, and 8 bases lay in between. Germline V CDR1 and CDR2: MNHEY, SMNVEV (reference sequence). The CDR3 here is CASSFDGTYEQYF. Here the CDR3 DNA reads TGTGCCAGCAGTTTCGACGGGACCTACGAGCAGTACTTC.

This clone was counted a single time. The CDR3 DNA reads TGCGCCAGCAGCCAAGATGGGGCAACCAAAAACATTCAGTACTTC. Translating it yields CASSQDGATKNIQYF. The chain employs TRBV4-3 and TRBJ2-4, with a tentative D call TRBD1 (5 bases). The CDR3 spans 15 residues. V was shortened by 0 bases and J by 2 bases, with 8 bases between the two germline ends. The V gene's germline CDR1 is LGHNA and CDR2 YSLEER.

The table lists this clone with a few counts. J is TRBJ2-1 and V is TRBV10-1; TRBD1 matches 9 bases. The J segment lost 8 bases and the V segment lost 0 bases, leaving 8 bases of the junction unmatched. This CDR3 has 16 amino acids. CDR1 and CDR2 from the germline V gene are WNHNN and SYGVQD (reference sequence). The chain's CDR3 is CASSESMGQGRDEQFF. CDR3 DNA sequence: TGCGCCAGCAGTGAGTCTATGGGACAGGGTAGGGATGAGCAGTTCTTC.

The rearrangement links TRBV10-3 to TRBJ1-2; TRBD1 matches at 7 bases. Germline assignment: CDR1 ENHRY and CDR2 SYGVKD. CDR3 length: 14 amino acids. J gave up 4 bases and V 6 bases, and 8 bases lay outside the gene matches. The CDR3 nucleotides are TGTGCCATCAGGCGGGACAGCCTCTTCTATGGCTACACCTTC. Protein product: CAIRRDSLFYGYTF.

The genes are TRBV7-3 and TRBJ2-3; possible D gene TRBD1, 5 bases. Germline assignment: CDR1 SGHTA and CDR2 FQGTGA. This CDR3 comprises 15 residues. Between the trimmed V and J ends, which lost 5 bases and 0 bases, there was a span of 12 bases. The CDR3 DNA follows: TGTGCCAGCAGCCAGGGAATCATTAGCACAGATACGCAGTATTTT. Amino acid sequence: CASSQGIISTDTQYF.

The chain has TRBV9 and TRBJ2-1; 12 bases are shared with TRBD2. The germline V gene has CDR1 SGDLS and CDR2 YYNGEE. V lost 0 bases to trimming and J lost 4 bases; unmatched junction nucleotides: 2. This CDR3 has 16 amino acids. The CDR3, as DNA: TGTGCCAGCAGCGTAGGAGGACTAGCGGGATACAATGAGCAGTTCTTC. Translating gives CASSVGGLAGYNEQFF. Full variable domain (remainder filled in from reference TRBV9 and TRBJ2-1): DSGVTQTPKHLITATGQRVTLRCSPRSGDLSVYWYQQSLDQGLQFLIQYYNGEERAKGNILERFSAQQFPDLHSELNLSSLELGDSALYFCASSVGGLAGYNEQFFGPGTRLTVL.

This clone was counted only a few times. This chain uses TRBV28 with TRBJ2-7; D is perhaps TRBD2 (6 bases). Germline loops: CDR1 MDHEN, CDR2 SYDVKM. This CDR3 contains 14 residues. V lost 5 bases and J 6 bases, leaving 17 bases between the germline ends. The CDR3 loop is CASSPLWDFAEQYF. The CDR3 DNA follows: TGTGCCAGCAGTCCTCTTTGGGACTTTGCCGAGCAGTACTTC.

The CDR3 region is CASSLAGEPFYEQYF. CDR3 DNA: TGTGCCAGTAGTCTAGCGGGAGAACCTTTTTACGAGCAGTACTTC. The V gene is TRBV19, the J gene TRBJ2-7; 10 bases fit TRBD2. The V gene's germline CDR1 is LNHDA and CDR2 SQIVND (reference sequence). CDR3 length: 15 residues. J gave up 4 bases and V 5 bases, and 8 bases lay outside the gene matches.

This chain links TRBV7-2 with TRBJ2-7, with a tentative D call TRBD2 (5 bases). CDR1 and CDR2 (germline): SGHTA, FQGNSA. The CDR3 totals 15 residues. V was pared by 4 bases and J by 0 bases, with 13 bases between. This CDR3 reads CASSWLSSSSYEQYF. DNA of the CDR3: TGTGCCAGCAGCTGGCTCTCTAGCAGCTCCTACGAGCAGTACTTC.

The chain has TRBV30 and TRBJ2-1; TRBD2 agrees at 8 bases. Germline V gene lookup returns CDR1 GTSNPN and CDR2 SVGIG (reference sequence). CDR3 length equals 15 residues. V dropped 1 base and J dropped 4; count of bases not matched to a gene: 6. The CDR3 sequence: CAWSEGVAGYNEQFF. CDR3 coding DNA: TGTGCCTGGAGTGAAGGGGTAGCGGGGTACAATGAGCAGTTCTTC. The whole variable domain, filled in from reference TRBV30 and TRBJ2-1, reads SQTIHQWPATLVQPVGSPLSLECTVEGTSNPNLYWYRQAAGRGLQLLFYSVGIGQISSEVPQNLSASRPQDRQFILSSKKLLLSDSGFYLCAWSEGVAGYNEQFFGPGTRLTVL.